A selection of T cell receptor beta chains follows, all from one sample in a study of CD8+ T cells in alopecia areata. Clones were sequenced by immunoSEQ multiplex PCR, and TCRdb holds only the in-frame ones, with some missing. Counted here are about 180,000 clones, almost 65% occurring once; the ten biggest clones make up under 2%. The source was CD4+ T cells sorted from blood, collected at week 0. The receptors here all came from a human donor with alopecia areata. Both conserved end residues are trimmed from each CDR3. Each record gives: D gene, clone size, V gene, CDR3 protein. The D gene is left open where the match is weak. Rows may omit the clone size; those that give it use once, few, many or a size class.

. few TRBV20-1 SASIRDEQF
. . TRBV25-1 ASSALGIDKDGYT
TRBD2 . TRBV11-2 ASSFPTSGGANRADTQY
. . TRBV20-1 SARTDLVF
TRBD1 . TRBV30 AWSPDRAYGYT
. . TRBV6-1 ASSELPGAADPTPLH
. few TRBV2 ASSESGVGAEAF
. . TRBV7-3 ASSSDNYGYT
TRBD1 . TRBV5-6 ASSLLQGALVEQF
. . TRBV4-3 ASSSAIPTSTDTQY
TRBD2 . TRBV29-1 SVDASGGAGEQF
. . TRBV29-1 SVEDATGFDYGYT
TRBD2 once TRBV9 ASSVVAGVPSGANVLT
. . TRBV10-3 AISEISGSYNEQF
TRBD1 . TRBV25-1 ASSGRTGLNSPLH
. few TRBV30 ACQAGQNIQY
. . TRBV12-5 ASGPGATNEKLF
. . TRBV5-6 ASSSIGALPNYGYT
. . TRBV10-2 ASSESQGIAISQPQH
. . TRBV29-1 SVEKPDNEQF
. . TRBV4-1 ASSQDASGANVLT
. few TRBV29-1 SVEGNSNQPQH
TRBD1 . TRBV30 ACQQGGYGYT
. . TRBV25-1 ASSGRDIYEQY
TRBD2 . TRBV9 ASSASSGGLETQY
. few TRBV30 AWSGFRETQY
. few TRBV5-6 ASSSWGLTQPGELF
. once TRBV28 ASSFGGVNYEQY
TRBD1 . TRBV9 ASSVASGGTYGYT
. . TRBV2 ASSEDRNSPLH
. . TRBV30 AWRGQGNYGYT
. few TRBV10-2 ASSVSTGYT
. few TRBV7-9 ASSLIRDRGHGYT
TRBD2 . TRBV11-1 ASSFGAGGTQETQY
. . TRBV30 AWSVRSSNQPQH
TRBD2 . TRBV5-6 ASSSYGGSAGELF
. . TRBV18 ASSPGRETQY
. once TRBV29-1 SVERITGLQETQY
TRBD2 . TRBV18 ASSSSGLPYNEQF
TRBD1 . TRBV5-4 ASSLRGQEQY
. . TRBV29-1 SVSRIQETQY
TRBD2 . TRBV5-1 ASSSGGDYNEQF
. . TRBV7-3 ASSVVGSGANVLT
. . TRBV5-6 ASSPGIKNIQY
TRBD2 . TRBV2 ASRDPLADTYEQY
TRBD1 . TRBV25-1 ASSGPTGALNSPLH
. . TRBV28 ASTSGALPNYGYT
TRBD1 . TRBV29-1 SGDNRGAEAF